Described below is a single TCR beta chain sequence and its context. Assay: immunoSEQ multiplex PCR; the TCRdb copy retains only in-frame clones and omits some. Seen here are some 90,000 clones, under 95% observed once, and the top ten hold about 1.9%. Thawed, overnight-rested PBMC were stained with GMM-loaded CD1B tetramer, viability dye and anti-CD3, then sorted. CD1B tetramers were loaded with Rhodococcus equi-derived C32 glucose monomycolate. Before cryopreservation, the sorted PBMC lost their CD14-expressing monocytes. This sample was included in a study of T cells in tuberculosis. Study details: Sequenced TCRs come from CD1B-GMM tetramer-binding T cells.

The CDR3 is made up of 14 amino acids. The V and J ends lost 6 bases and 3 bases respectively, with 11 bases between them. Germline V CDR1 and CDR2: MNHEY, SMNVEV (reference sequence). The sequence was collected from an adult woman with latent tuberculosis. The sample consisted of CD1b-GMM tetramer-negative cells sorted from PBMCs. This chain uses TRBV27 with TRBJ2-2, with D perhaps matching TRBD1 (6 bases). CDR3 sequence: CASSWGLYTGELFF. The CDR3 DNA sequence: TGTGCCAGCAGCTGGGGGCTCTACACCGGGGAGCTGTTTTTT.